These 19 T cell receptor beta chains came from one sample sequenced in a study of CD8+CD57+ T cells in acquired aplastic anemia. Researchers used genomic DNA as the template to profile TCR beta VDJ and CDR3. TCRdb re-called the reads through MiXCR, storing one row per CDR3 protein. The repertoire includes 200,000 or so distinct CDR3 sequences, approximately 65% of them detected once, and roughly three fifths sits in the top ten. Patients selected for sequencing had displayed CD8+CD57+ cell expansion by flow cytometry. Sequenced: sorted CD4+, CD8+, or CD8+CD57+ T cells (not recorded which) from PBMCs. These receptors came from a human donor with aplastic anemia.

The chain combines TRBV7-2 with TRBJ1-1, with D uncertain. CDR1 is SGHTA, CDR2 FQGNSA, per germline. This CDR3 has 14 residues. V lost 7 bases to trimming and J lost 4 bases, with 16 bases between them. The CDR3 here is CASTRERLATEAFF. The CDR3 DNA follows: TGTGCCAGCACGAGGGAGAGACTTGCCACTGAAGCTTTCTTT.

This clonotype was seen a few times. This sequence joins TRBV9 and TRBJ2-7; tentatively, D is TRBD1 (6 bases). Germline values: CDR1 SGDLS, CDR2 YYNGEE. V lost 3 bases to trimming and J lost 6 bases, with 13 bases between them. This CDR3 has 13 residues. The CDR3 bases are TGTGCCAGCAGCGGTGCATTAGGGGGCGAGCAGTACTTC. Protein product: CASSGALGGEQYF.

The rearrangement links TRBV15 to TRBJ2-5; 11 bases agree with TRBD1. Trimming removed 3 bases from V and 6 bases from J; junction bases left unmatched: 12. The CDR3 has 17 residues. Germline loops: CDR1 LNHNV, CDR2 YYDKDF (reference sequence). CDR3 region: CATSSSRSGQGGKTQYF. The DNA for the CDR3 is TGTGCCACCAGCAGCTCCAGGTCGGGACAGGGGGGAAAGACCCAGTACTTC. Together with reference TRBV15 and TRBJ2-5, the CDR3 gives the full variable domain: DAMVIQNPRYQVTQFGKPVTLSCSQTLNHNVMYWYQQKSSQAPKLLFHYYDKDFNNEADTPDNFQSRRPNTSFCFLDIRSPGLGDTAMYLCATSSSRSGQGGKTQYFGPGTRLLVL.

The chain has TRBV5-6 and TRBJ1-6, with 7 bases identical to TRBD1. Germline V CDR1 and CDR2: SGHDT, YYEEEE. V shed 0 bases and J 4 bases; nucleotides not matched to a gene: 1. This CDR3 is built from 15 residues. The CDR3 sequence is CASSLAGGYNSPLHF. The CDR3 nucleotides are TGTGCCAGCAGCTTGGCAGGGGGTTATAATTCACCCCTCCACTTT.

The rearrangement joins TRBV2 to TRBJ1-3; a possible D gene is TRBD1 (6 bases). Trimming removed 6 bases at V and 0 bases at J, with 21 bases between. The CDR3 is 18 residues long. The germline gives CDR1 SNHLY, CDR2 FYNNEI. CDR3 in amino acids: CASSLGGTPGSSGNTIYF. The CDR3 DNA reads TGTGCCAGCAGCTTAGGAGGGACACCCGGGAGCTCTGGAAACACCATATATTTT.

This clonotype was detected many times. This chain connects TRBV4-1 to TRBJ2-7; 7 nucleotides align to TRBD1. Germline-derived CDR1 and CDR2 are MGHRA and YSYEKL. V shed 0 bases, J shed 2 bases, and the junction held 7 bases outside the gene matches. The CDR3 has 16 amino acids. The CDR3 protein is CASSQEPGQLTYEQYF. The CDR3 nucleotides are TGCGCCAGCAGCCAAGAGCCGGGACAGTTGACCTACGAGCAGTACTTC.

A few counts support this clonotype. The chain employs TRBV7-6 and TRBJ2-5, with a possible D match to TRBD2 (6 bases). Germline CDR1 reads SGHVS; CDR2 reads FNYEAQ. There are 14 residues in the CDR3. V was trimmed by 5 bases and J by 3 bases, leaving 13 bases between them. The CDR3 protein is CASSARELKETQYF. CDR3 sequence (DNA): TGTGCCAGCAGCGCCCGGGAGTTGAAAGAGACCCAGTACTTC.

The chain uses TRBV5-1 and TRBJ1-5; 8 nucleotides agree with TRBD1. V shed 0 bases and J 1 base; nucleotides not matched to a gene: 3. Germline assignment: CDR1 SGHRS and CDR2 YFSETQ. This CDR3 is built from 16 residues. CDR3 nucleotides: TGCGCCAGCAGCTTGGACGGACAGGGCAGCAATCAGCCCCAGCATTTT. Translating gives CASSLDGQGSNQPQHF.

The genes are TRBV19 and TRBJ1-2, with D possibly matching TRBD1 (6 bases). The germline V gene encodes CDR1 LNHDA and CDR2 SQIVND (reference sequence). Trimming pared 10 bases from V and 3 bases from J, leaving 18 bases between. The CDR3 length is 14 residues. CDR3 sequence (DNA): TGTGCCACCTTCGGGGGGGCGAGCTACTATGGCTACACCTTC. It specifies CATFGGASYYGYTF.

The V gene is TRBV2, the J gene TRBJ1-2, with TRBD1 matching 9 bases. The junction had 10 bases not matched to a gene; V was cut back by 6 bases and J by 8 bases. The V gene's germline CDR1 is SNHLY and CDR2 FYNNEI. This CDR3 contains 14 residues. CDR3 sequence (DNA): TGTGCCAGCAGGGGGACAGGGAATGTGGTGGGCTACACCTTC. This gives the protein CASRGTGNVVGYTF.

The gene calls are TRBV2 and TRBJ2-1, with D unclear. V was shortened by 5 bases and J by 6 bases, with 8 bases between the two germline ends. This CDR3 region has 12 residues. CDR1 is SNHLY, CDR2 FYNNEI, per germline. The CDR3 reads CASSPRFNEQFF. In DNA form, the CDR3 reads TGTGCCAGCAGTCCCCGGTTCAATGAGCAGTTCTTC.

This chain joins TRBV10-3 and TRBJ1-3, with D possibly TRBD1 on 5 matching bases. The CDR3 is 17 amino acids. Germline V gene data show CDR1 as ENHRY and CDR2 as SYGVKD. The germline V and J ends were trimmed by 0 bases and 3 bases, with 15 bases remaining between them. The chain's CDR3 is CAISESWQGIGGNTIYF. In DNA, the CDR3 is TGTGCCATCAGTGAGTCTTGGCAGGGCATTGGTGGAAACACCATATATTTT.

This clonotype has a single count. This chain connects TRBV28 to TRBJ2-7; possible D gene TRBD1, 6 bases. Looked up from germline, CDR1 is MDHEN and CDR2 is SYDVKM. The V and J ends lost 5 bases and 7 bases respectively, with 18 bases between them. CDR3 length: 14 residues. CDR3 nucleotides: TGTGCCAGCAGTCCCCTGGGCAGGGGTGGGGAGCAGTACTTC. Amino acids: CASSPLGRGGEQYF.

CDR3 sequence reads: CASSTPGRNYEQYF. The CDR3 DNA sequence: TGTGCCAGTAGTACGCCGGGACGGAATTACGAGCAGTACTTC. The rearrangement uses TRBV19 and TRBJ2-7; D assignment may be TRBD1 or TRBD2 (5 bases each). Germline CDR1 reads LNHDA; CDR2 reads SQIVND (reference sequence). The CDR3 loop spans 14 amino acids. Between the trimmed V and J ends, which lost 4 bases and 4 bases, there was a span of 14 bases.

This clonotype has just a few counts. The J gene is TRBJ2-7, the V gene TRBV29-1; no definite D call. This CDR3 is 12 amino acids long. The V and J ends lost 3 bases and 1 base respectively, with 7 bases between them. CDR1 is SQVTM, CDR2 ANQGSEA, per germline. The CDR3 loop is CSVEVGSYEQYF. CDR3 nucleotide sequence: TGCAGCGTTGAGGTCGGGTCCTACGAGCAGTACTTC.

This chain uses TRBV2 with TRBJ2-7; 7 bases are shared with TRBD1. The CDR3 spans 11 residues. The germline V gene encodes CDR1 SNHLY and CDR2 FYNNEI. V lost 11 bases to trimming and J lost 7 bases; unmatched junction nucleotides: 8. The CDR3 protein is CALTGPGEQYF. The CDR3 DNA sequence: TGTGCCCTGACAGGGCCGGGTGAGCAGTACTTC.

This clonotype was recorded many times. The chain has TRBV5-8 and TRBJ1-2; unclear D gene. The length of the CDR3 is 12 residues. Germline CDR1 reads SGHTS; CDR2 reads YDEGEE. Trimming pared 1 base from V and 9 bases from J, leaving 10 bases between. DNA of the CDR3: TGTGCCAGCAGCTTGTTCACAGCGAGCTACACCTTC. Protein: CASSLFTASYTF. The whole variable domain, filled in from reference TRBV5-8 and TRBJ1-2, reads EAGVTQSPTHLIKTRGQQATLRCSPISGHTSVYWYQQALGLGLQFLLWYDEGEERNRGNFPPRFSGRQFPNYSSELNVNALELEDSALYLCASSLFTASYTFGSGTRLTVV.

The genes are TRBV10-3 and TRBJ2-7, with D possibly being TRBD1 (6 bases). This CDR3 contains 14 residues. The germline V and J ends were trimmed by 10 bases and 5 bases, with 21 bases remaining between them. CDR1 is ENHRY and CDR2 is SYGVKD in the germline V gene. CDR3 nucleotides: TGTGCCACCACTTCGAACAGGGTGGTCGACGAGCAGTACTTC. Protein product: CATTSNRVVDEQYF.

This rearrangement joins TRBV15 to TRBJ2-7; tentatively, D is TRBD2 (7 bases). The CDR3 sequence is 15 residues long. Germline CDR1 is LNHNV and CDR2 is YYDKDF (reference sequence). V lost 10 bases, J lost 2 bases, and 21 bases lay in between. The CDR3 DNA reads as TGTGCCAGCACCCAAGGAGGGGGAGGGCCCTACGAGCAGTACTTC. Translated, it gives CASTQGGGGPYEQYF.